The following is a T cell receptor beta chain sequence with its context. Its target is not known. Deletions cut 0 bases from V and 2 bases from J, with 13 bases between. The CDR3 consists of 17 residues. CDR1 LGHNT and CDR2 FRNRAP come from the germline V gene. Researchers grouped second doses given at about 4 or about 12 weeks into one pool. Clones were sequenced by immunoSEQ multiplex PCR, and TCRdb holds only the in-frame ones, with some missing. The table shows approximately 150,000 clones, with roughly 92% occurring only once. The data originate from a study of T cell responses to AZD1222 COVID-19 vaccine. Study-level findings and limits: Spike-specific TCR breadth and depth both grew after two AZD1222 doses. Repertoire collection took place solely once the T cell response had peaked.

The origin of this receptor is an adult who received the AZD1222 COVID-19 vaccine. The specimen was peripheral blood, collected 28 days after the second AZD1222 dose. The chain links TRBV12-5 to TRBJ2-2, with D possibly being TRBD1 (5 bases). CDR3 residues: CASGLVRTGANTGELFF. The DNA for the CDR3 is TGTGCTAGTGGTTTGGTACGAACAGGAGCTAACACCGGGGAGCTGTTTTTT.